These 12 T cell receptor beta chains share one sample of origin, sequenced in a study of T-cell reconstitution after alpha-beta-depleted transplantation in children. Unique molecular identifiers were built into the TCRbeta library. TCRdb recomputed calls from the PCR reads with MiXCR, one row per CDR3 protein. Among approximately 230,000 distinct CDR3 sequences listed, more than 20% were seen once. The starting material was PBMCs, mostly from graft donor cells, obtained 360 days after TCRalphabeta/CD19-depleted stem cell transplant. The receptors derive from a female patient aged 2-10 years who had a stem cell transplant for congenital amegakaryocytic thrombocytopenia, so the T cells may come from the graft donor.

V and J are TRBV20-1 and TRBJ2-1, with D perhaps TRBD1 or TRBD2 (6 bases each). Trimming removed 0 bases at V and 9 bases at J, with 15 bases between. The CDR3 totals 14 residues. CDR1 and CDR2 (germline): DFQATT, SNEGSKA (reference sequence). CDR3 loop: CSARDRGPFGEQFF. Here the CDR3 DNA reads TGCAGTGCTAGAGATCGGGGGCCATTCGGTGAGCAGTTCTTC.

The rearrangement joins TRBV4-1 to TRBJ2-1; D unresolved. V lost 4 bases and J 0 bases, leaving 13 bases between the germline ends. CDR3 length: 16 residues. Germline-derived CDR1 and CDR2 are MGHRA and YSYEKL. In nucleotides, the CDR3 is TGCGCCAGCAGCCGCAGACGGTATAGCTCCTACAATGAGCAGTTCTTC. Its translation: CASSRRRYSSYNEQFF.

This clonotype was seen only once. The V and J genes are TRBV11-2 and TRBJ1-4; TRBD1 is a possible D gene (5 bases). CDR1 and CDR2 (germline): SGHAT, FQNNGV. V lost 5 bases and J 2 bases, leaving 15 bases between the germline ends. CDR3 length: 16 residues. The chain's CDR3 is CASSKGWTFTNEKLFF. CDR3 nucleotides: TGTGCCAGCAGCAAGGGATGGACATTCACTAATGAAAAACTGTTTTTT. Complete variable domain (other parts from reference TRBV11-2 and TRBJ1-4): EAGVAQSPRYKIIEKRQSVAFWCNPISGHATLYWYQQILGQGPKLLIQFQNNGVVDDSQLPKDRFSAERLKGVDSTLKIQPAKLEDSAVYLCASSKGWTFTNEKLFFGSGTQLSVL.

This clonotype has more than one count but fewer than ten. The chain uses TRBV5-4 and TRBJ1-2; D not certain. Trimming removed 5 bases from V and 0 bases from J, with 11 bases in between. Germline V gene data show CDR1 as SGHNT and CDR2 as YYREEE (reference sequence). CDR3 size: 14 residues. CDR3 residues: CASRIVGANYGYTF. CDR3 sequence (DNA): TGTGCCAGCAGAATTGTGGGAGCTAACTATGGCTACACCTTC.

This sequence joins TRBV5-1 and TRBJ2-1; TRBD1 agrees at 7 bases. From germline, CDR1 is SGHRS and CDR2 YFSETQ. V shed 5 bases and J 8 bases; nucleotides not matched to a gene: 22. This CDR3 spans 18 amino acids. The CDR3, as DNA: TGCGCCAGCAGTTCGTCCTCTTCTCCCGGGACAACAGGGGATGAGCAGTTCTTC. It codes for CASSSSSSPGTTGDEQFF.

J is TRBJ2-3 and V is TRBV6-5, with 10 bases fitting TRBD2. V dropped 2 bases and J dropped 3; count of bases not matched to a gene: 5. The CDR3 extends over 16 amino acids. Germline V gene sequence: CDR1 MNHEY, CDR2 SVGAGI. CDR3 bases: TGTGCCAGCAGTTACGGGCTAGCGGGAGAGACAGATACGCAGTATTTT. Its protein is CASSYGLAGETDTQYF.

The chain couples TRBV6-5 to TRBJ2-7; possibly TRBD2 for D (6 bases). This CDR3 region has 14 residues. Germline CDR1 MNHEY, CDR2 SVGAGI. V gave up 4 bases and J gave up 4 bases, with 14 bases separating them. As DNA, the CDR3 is TGTGCCAGCAGTTTCGGCGGGAAGGGTTACGAGCAGTACTTC. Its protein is CASSFGGKGYEQYF.

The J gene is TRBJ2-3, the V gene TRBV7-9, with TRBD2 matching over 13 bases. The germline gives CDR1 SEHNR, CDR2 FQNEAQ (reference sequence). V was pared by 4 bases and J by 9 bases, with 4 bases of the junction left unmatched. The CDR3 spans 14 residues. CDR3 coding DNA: TGTGCCAGCAGCTCCACTAGCGGGGGGGACACGCAGTATTTT. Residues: CASSSTSGGDTQYF. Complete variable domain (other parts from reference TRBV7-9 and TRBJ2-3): DTGVSQNPRHKITKRGQNVTFRCDPISEHNRLYWYRQTLGQGPEFLTYFQNEAQLEKSRLLSDRFSAERPKGSFSTLEIQRTEQGDSAMYLCASSSTSGGDTQYFGPGTRLTVL.

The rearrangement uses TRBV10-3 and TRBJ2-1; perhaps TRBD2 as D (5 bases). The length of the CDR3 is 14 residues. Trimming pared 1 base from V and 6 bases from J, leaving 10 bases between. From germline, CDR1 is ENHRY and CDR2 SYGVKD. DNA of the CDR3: TGTGCCATCAGTGAGTGGGAGCGGCGCAATGAGCAGTTCTTC. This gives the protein CAISEWERRNEQFF.

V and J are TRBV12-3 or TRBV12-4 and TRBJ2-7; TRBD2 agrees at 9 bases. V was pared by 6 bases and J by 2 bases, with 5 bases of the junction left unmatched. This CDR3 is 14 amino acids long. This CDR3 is CASSMTSGPYEQYF. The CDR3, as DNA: TGTGCCAGCAGCATGACTAGCGGCCCCTACGAGCAGTACTTC.

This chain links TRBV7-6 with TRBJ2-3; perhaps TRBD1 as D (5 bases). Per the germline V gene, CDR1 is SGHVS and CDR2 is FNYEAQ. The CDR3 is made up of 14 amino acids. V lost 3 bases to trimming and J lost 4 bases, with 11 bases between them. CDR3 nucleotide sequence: TGTGCCAGCAGCTTCGCAGGGTGGGCAGATACGCAGTATTTT. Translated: CASSFAGWADTQYF.

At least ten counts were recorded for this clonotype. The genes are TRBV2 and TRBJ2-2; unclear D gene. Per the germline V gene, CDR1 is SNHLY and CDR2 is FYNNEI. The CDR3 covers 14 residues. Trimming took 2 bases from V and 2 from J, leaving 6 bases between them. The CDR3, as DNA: TGTGCCAGCAGTGAAATTAAAAACACCGGGGAGCTGTTTTTT. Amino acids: CASSEIKNTGELFF.